The 10 T cell receptor beta chains reported below all come from one sample, sequenced in a study of radiation and T cells in renal cell carcinoma. The time point was: blood 4 weeks post-SBRT, at nephrectomy. The treatment denotes: 15 Gy SBRT to primary tumor, nephrectomy 4 weeks later. TCRdb's copy holds only in-frame clones and misses some; the assay was immunoSEQ multiplex PCR. This table holds approximately 170,000 clones, about 87% found once. The material sequenced was blood, taken from a patient whose treatment included radiotherapy and nephrectomy. Receptors were obtained from a woman aged 50 to 60 with renal cell carcinoma.

The V gene is TRBV2, the J gene TRBJ1-2, with D possibly being TRBD1 (5 bases). This CDR3 spans 13 amino acids. The germline V and J ends were trimmed by 10 bases and 2 bases, with 14 bases remaining between them. The V gene's germline CDR1 is SNHLY and CDR2 FYNNEI. CDR3 protein: CATSSTGNYGYTF. Here the CDR3 DNA reads TGTGCCACATCGTCCACAGGAAACTATGGCTACACCTTC.

This clone was counted a single time. This chain uses TRBV6-5 with TRBJ2-5; the D is unclear. Germline CDR1 MNHEY, CDR2 SVGAGI. V was shortened by 4 bases and J by 9 bases, with 21 bases between the two germline ends. CDR3 length: 15 residues. The CDR3 region has the DNA TGTGCCAGCAGTTCCCCCCGGAACTTAGCTTACGCCCAGTACTTC. Translated: CASSSPRNLAYAQYF.

The chain employs TRBV6-5 and TRBJ2-7, with 10 bases aligning to TRBD1. The CDR3 is 15 residues long. The V segment lost 2 bases and the J segment 2 bases; nucleotides outside the gene matches: 3. Germline V gene data show CDR1 as MNHEY and CDR2 as SVGAGI. The CDR3 DNA is TGTGCCAGCAGTTACCGGACAGGGGGGACCTACGAGCAGTACTTC. It encodes CASSYRTGGTYEQYF.

This clone was counted a few times. The rearrangement links TRBV15 to TRBJ1-3; D uncertain. Per germline, CDR1 LNHNV and CDR2 YYDKDF (reference sequence). This CDR3 contains 15 residues. The V end lost 0 bases, the J end lost 3 bases, and 9 bases lay between the germline ends. CDR3 nucleotides: TGTGCCACCAGCAGAGACGGGTTTAGTGGAAACACCATATATTTT. This sequence encodes CATSRDGFSGNTIYF.

V and J are TRBV7-2 and TRBJ2-3; 13 bases align to TRBD2. CDR1 and CDR2 from the germline V gene are SGHTA and FQGNSA. This CDR3 spans 16 amino acids. The V segment lost 5 bases and the J segment 2 bases; nucleotides outside the gene matches: 4. CDR3 DNA sequence: TGTGCCAGCAGCCCGACTAGCGGGGGGTTCACAGATACGCAGTATTTT. Protein product: CASSPTSGGFTDTQYF.

The chain joins TRBV6-6 to TRBJ2-1; TRBD1 matches at 10 bases. The germline V gene encodes CDR1 MNHNY and CDR2 SVGAGI (reference sequence). Trimming cost V 10 bases and J 4 bases; bases outside gene matches: 7. CDR3 length: 14 residues. The CDR3 loop is CATSGTGVYNEQFF. The DNA for the CDR3 is TGTGCCACTTCTGGGACAGGGGTATACAATGAGCAGTTCTTC.

The chain joins TRBV29-1 to TRBJ2-3; 10 positions match TRBD1. The CDR3 is 15 amino acids. Germline V CDR1 and CDR2: SQVTM, ANQGSEA. J was trimmed by 0 bases and V by 1 base; bases with no gene match: 1. The DNA for the CDR3 is TGCAGCGTTGAAGGGACAGGGGGAAGCACAGATACGCAGTATTTT. It specifies CSVEGTGGSTDTQYF.

The chain is built from TRBV5-4 and TRBJ2-7; 12 positions agree with TRBD2. Germline CDR1 and CDR2: SGHNT and YYREEE (reference sequence). This CDR3 comprises 17 residues. V gave up 4 bases and J gave up 3 bases; unmatched junction bases: 11. The CDR3 DNA follows: TGTGCCAGCAGCACCGGCGGGGGACTAGCGGGTTTCTACGAGCAGTACTTC. This sequence encodes CASSTGGGLAGFYEQYF.

This CDR3 reads CASSVHRNQPQHF. The DNA for the CDR3 is TGTGCCAGCAGTGTTCACCGCAATCAGCCCCAGCATTTT. The rearrangement uses TRBV2 and TRBJ1-5; D uncertain. Trimming cost V 4 bases and J 2 bases, with 6 bases left between them. The CDR3 has 13 residues. Germline values: CDR1 SNHLY, CDR2 FYNNEI.

The rearrangement uses TRBV29-1 and TRBJ1-1; 10 nucleotides match TRBD1. The CDR3 consists of 15 residues. Trimming at V came to 2 bases and at J to 7 bases, leaving 10 bases not matched to a gene. Germline CDR1 reads SQVTM; CDR2 reads ANQGSEA. This chain's CDR3 is CSVETDRGRWGEAFF. The CDR3 bases are TGCAGCGTTGAAACCGACAGGGGGCGCTGGGGTGAAGCTTTCTTT.